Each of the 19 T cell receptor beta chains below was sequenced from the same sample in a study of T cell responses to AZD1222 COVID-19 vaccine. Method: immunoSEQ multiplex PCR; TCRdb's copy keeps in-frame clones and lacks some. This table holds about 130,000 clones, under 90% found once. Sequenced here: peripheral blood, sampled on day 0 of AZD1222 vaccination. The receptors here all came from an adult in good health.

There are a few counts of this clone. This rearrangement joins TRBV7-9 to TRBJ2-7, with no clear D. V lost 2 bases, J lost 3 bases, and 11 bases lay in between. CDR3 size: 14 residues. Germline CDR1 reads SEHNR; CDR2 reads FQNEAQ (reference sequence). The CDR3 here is CASSLTGVVYEQYF. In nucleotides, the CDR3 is TGTGCCAGCAGCTTAACTGGGGTCGTCTACGAGCAGTACTTC.

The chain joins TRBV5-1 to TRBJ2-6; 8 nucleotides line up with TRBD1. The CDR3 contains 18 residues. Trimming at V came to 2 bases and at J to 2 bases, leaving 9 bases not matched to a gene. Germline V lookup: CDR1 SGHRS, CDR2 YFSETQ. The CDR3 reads CASSLTGTGLAGANVLTF. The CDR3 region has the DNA TGCGCCAGCAGCTTAACCGGGACAGGTCTCGCTGGGGCCAACGTCCTGACTTTC.

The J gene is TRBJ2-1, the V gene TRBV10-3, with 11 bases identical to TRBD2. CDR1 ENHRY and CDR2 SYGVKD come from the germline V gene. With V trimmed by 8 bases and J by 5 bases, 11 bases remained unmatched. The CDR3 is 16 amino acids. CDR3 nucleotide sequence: TGTGCCATCGCGGCCCAGACTAGCGGGATTAACAATGAGCAGTTCTTC. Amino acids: CAIAAQTSGINNEQFF.

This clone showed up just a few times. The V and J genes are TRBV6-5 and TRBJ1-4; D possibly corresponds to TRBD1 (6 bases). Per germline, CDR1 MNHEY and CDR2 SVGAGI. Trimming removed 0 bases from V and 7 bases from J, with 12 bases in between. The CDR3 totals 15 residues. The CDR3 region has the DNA TGTGCCAGCAGTTACTCACAGGGAAGAGGTGAAAAACTGTTTTTT. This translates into CASSYSQGRGEKLFF.

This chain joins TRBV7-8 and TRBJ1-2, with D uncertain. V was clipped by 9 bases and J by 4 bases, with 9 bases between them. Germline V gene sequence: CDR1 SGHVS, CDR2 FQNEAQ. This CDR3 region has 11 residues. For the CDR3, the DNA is TGTGCCAGTGAGAGGGTCTATGGCTACACCTTC. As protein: CASERVYGYTF.

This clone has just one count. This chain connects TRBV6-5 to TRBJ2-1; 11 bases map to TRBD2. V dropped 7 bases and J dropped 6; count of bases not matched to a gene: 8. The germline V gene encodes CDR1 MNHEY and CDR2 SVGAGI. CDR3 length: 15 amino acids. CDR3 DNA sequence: TGTGCCAGCACTAGTAGCGGGGGGGCCGCCAATGAGCAGTTCTTC. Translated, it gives CASTSSGGAANEQFF.

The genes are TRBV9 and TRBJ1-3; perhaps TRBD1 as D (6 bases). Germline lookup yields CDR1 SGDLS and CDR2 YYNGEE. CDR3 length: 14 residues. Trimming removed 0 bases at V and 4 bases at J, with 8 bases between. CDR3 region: CASSVGGGGNTIYF. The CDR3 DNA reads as TGTGCCAGCAGCGTAGGAGGGGGAGGAAACACCATATATTTT.

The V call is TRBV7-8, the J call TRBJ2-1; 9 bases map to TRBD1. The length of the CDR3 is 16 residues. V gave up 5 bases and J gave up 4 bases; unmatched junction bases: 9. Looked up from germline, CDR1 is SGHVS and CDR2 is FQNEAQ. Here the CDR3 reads CASSTLRGQGYNEQFF. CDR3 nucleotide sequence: TGTGCCAGCAGCACTCTTCGGGGACAGGGATACAATGAGCAGTTCTTC.

CDR3 DNA sequence: TGTGCCAGCAGCTCATCGACAGGGAGGCCGGAGACCCAGTACTTC. It is translated as CASSSSTGRPETQYF. The chain carries TRBV7-2 and TRBJ2-5; tentative D call: TRBD1 (7 bases). V was shortened by 4 bases and J by 5 bases, with 17 bases between the two germline ends. The CDR3 loop spans 15 amino acids. Germline CDR1 and CDR2: SGHTA and FQGNSA. Full variable domain (outside the CDR3, taken from reference TRBV7-2 and TRBJ2-5): GAGVSQSPSNKVTEKGKDVELRCDPISGHTALYWYRQSLGQGLEFLIYFQGNSAPDKSGLPSDRFSAERTGGSVSTLTIQRTQQEDSAVYLCASSSSTGRPETQYFGPGTRLLVL.

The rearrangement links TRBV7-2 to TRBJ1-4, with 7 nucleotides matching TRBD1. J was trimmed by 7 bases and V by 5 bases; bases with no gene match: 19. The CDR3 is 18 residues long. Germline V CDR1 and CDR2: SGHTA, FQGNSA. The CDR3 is CASSPSTGMAGRSEKLFF. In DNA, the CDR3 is TGTGCCAGCAGCCCGTCGACAGGGATGGCGGGGAGGTCTGAAAAACTGTTTTTT.

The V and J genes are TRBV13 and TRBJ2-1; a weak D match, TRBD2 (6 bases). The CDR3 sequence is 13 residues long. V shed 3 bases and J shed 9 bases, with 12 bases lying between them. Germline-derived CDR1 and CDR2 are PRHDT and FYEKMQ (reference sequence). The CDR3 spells CASSFRRGGEQFF. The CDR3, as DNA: TGTGCCAGCAGCTTTCGGAGGGGCGGTGAGCAGTTCTTC. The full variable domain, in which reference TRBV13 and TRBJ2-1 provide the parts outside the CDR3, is AAGVIQSPRHLIKEKRETATLKCYPIPRHDTVYWYQQGPGQDPQFLISFYEKMQSDKGSIPDRFSAQQFSDYHSELNMSSLELGDSALYFCASSFRRGGEQFFGPGTRLTVL.

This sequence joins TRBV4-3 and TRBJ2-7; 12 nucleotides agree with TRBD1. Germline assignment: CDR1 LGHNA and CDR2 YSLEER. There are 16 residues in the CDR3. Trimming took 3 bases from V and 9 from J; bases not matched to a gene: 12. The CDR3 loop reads CASSHLKGQGAWVQYF. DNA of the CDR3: TGCGCCAGCAGCCACCTGAAGGGACAGGGGGCGTGGGTGCAGTACTTC.

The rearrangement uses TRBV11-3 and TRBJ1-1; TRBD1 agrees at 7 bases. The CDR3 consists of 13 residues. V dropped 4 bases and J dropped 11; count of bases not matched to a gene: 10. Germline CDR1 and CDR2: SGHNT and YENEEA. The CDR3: CASSSSDTGVAFF. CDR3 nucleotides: TGTGCCAGCAGCTCTTCCGACACAGGGGTCGCTTTCTTT. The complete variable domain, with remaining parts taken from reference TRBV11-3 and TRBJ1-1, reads EAGVVQSPRYKIIEKKQPVAFWCNPISGHNTLYWYLQNLGQGPELLIRYENEEAVDDSQLPKDRFSAERLKGVDSTLKIQPAELGDSAVYLCASSSSDTGVAFFGQGTRLTVV.

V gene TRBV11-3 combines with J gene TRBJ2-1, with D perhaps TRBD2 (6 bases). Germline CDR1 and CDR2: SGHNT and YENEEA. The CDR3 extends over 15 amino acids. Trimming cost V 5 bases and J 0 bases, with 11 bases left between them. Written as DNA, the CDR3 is TGTGCCAGCAGCCAAGGGAGGAGCTCCTACAATGAGCAGTTCTTC. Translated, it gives CASSQGRSSYNEQFF.

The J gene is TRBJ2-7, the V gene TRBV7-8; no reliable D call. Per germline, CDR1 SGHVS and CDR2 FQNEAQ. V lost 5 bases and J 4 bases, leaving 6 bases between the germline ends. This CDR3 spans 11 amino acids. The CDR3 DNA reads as TGTGCCAGCAGCCTTAAGTACGAGCAGTACTTC. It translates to CASSLKYEQYF. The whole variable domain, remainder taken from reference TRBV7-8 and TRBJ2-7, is GAGVSQSPRYKVAKRGQDVALRCDPISGHVSLFWYQQALGQGPEFLTYFQNEAQLDKSGLPSDRFFAERPEGSVSTLKIQRTQQEDSAVYLCASSLKYEQYFGPGTRLTVT.

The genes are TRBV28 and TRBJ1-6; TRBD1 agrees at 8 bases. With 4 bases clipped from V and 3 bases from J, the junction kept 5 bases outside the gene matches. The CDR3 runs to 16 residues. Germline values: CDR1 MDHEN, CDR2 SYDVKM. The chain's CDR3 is CASSYSGTGYNSPLHF. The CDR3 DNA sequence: TGTGCCAGCAGTTATTCAGGGACAGGCTATAATTCACCCCTCCACTTT.

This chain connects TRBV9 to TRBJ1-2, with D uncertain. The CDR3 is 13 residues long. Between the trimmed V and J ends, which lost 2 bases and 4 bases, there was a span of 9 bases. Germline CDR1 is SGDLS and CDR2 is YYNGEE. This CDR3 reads CASSVGVSYGYTF. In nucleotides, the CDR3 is TGTGCCAGCAGCGTTGGGGTCTCCTATGGCTACACCTTC. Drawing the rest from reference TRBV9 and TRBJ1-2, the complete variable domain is DSGVTQTPKHLITATGQRVTLRCSPRSGDLSVYWYQQSLDQGLQFLIQYYNGEERAKGNILERFSAQQFPDLHSELNLSSLELGDSALYFCASSVGVSYGYTFGSGTRLTVV.

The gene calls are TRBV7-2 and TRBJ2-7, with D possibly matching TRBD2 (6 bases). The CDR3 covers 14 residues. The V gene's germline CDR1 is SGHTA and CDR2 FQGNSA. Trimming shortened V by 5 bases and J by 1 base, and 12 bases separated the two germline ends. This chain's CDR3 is CASSRGETSYEQYF. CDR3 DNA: TGTGCCAGCAGCCGCGGGGAGACATCCTACGAGCAGTACTTC.

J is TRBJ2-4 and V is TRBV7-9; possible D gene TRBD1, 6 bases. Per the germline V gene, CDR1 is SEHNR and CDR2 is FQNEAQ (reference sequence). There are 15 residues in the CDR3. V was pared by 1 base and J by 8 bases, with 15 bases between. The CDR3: CASSLGSTGSDIQYF. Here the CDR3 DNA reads TGTGCCAGCAGCTTAGGATCGACAGGTAGTGACATTCAGTACTTC.